This TCR beta chain was identified in a study of cytomegalovirus exposure and HLA in healthy donors. Study-wide findings and caveats: High specificity and sensitivity for cytomegalovirus status were reported for the classifier.

Here immunoSEQ multiplex PCR was the method, and the copy in TCRdb shows in-frame clones only, minus some. The sample records some 100,000 clones, approximately 91% being singletons. This CDR3 comprises 15 residues. The germline V gene has CDR1 MNHEY and CDR2 SVGAGI. Unmatched junction bases numbered 12, after V lost 6 bases and J lost 10 bases. Only one count was recorded for this clone. Its antigen is as yet unknown. The validation cohort, a group of over a hundred subjects, included the donors and was separate from the roughly 600-subject first cohort. The TCR sequence derives from a woman aged 18-30 years in good health and CMV-seronegative. Sequenced: PBMCs. This sequence joins TRBV6-5 and TRBJ2-7; 13 bases map to TRBD2. This CDR3 reads CASSLSEGTSGNQYF. The DNA of the CDR3 is TGTGCCAGCAGCCTATCTGAGGGGACTAGCGGGAATCAGTACTTC.